A selection of T cell receptor beta chains follows, all from one sample in a study of human T cells and chemical hapten exposure. TCRdb re-derived calls from the RACE reads in MiXCR, one entry per CDR3 protein. Altogether around 200,000 distinct CDR3 sequences are present, almost 30% being singletons, with the ten largest covering roughly 3%. The sample consisted of whole blood, taken in connection with sensitization to the hapten diphenylcyclopropenone (DPC). The receptors were sampled from a woman in her twenties or thirties with alopecia areata. Some clones in this sample may be carry-over from other donors' samples. CDR3s include the opening cysteine and the closing phenylalanine or tryptophan. The D gene is left open where the match is weak. Size is stated for part of the rows, as once, few or many counts, or as a class when the clone is expanded.

CDR3nt,CDR3aa,j_gene,v_gene,len,abundance,d_gene
TGTGCCATCAGTGAAGCTGGACTTAGCAATCAGCCCCAGCATTTT,CAISEAGLSNQPQHF,TRBJ1-5,TRBV10-3,15,few,.
TGTGCCAGCAGTGAGAACCATGGACAAGACTACACCTTC,CASSENHGQDYTF,TRBJ1-2,TRBV2,13,.,.
TGTGCCAGCAGTTTGACGGGGTACTACAATGAGCAGTTCTTC,CASSLTGYYNEQFF,TRBJ2-1,TRBV27,14,.,.
TGCAGCGTTGAAATGGCACGGGGAAGGGATGGCTACACCTTC,CSVEMARGRDGYTF,TRBJ1-2,TRBV29-1,14,.,.
TGCGCCAGCAGCTCTACCCCACAGGCTAGCTCCTACAATGAGCAGTTCTTC,CASSSTPQASSYNEQFF,TRBJ2-1,TRBV5-1,17,.,.
TGTGCCAGTAGTACCCTAGCATTCCAAAACATTCAGTACTTC,CASSTLAFQNIQYF,TRBJ2-4,TRBV19,14,few,.
TGTGCTAGCAGCGTGGGACTAGCGGGGAACACCGGGGAGCTGTTTTTT,CASSVGLAGNTGELFF,TRBJ2-2,TRBV7-7,16,.,TRBD2
TGTGCCAGCAGTTACGAGCGGGAGGCAGCAGTCAAGTTCTTC,CASSYEREAAVKFF,TRBJ2-1,TRBV6-2/TRBV6-3,14,.,TRBD2
TGTGCCAGCAGTTCTGAAGTAGGGCTTCTAAGAGAGCAGTACTTC,CASSSEVGLLREQYF,TRBJ2-7,TRBV6-6,15,.,.
TGTGCCAGCAGCTCCAATCCGGGGGCGCGCACAGATACGCAGTATTTT,CASSSNPGARTDTQYF,TRBJ2-3,TRBV11-2,16,.,.
TGTGCCAGCAGCGCTAGAATGAACACCGGGGAGCTGTTTTTT,CASSARMNTGELFF,TRBJ2-2,TRBV9,14,.,.
TGTGCCTGGGACTACAGCCGAACAAACTCTGGAAACACCATATATTTT,CAWDYSRTNSGNTIYF,TRBJ1-3,TRBV30,16,few,.
TGTGCCTTAGACAGGAGCTCTGGAAACACCATATATTTT,CALDRSSGNTIYF,TRBJ1-3,TRBV30,13,.,.
TGTGCCAGCTCACCGGACAGTCCGAACACTGAAGCTTTCTTT,CASSPDSPNTEAFF,TRBJ1-1,TRBV18,14,few,.
TGCAGCGTTGAAGATGGGCCGGCGTATGGCTACACCTTC,CSVEDGPAYGYTF,TRBJ1-2,TRBV29-1,13,few,.
TGTGCCACCAGCAGGGGCCACGGTCAACCGAACACTGAAGCTTTCTTT,CATSRGHGQPNTEAFF,TRBJ1-1,TRBV15,16,.,.
TGCAGCGTTGGCAGGGTGAATGAAAAACTGTTTTTT,CSVGRVNEKLFF,TRBJ1-4,TRBV29-1,12,few,.
TGTGCCAGCAGGAGCGGGGGGTCCTACAATGAGCAGTTCTTC,CASRSGGSYNEQFF,TRBJ2-1,TRBV28,14,few,TRBD2
TGCAGTGCTAGAAGACAGGGTAGCAATCAGCCCCAGCATTTT,CSARRQGSNQPQHF,TRBJ1-5,TRBV20-1,14,few,TRBD1
TGCGCCAGCAGCCAAGACACATACACTGAAGCTTTCTTT,CASSQDTYTEAFF,TRBJ1-1,TRBV4-3,13,.,.
TGTGCCAGCAGTCTGGGCCATAACACCGGGGAGCTGTTTTTT,CASSLGHNTGELFF,TRBJ2-2,TRBV7-2,14,.,.
TGTGCCAGCAGTGTAGCTACGCAGTATTTT,CASSVATQYF,TRBJ2-3,TRBV2,10,.,.
TGCGCCAGCAGCTTGAGACTGGGCGGCGTTTACGAGCAGTACTTC,CASSLRLGGVYEQYF,TRBJ2-7,TRBV5-1,15,.,.
TGTGCCAGCAGCCGCAATGAAGCTTTCTTT,CASSRNEAFF,TRBJ1-1,TRBV11-2,10,.,.
TGTGCCAGCAGCCCCGGGACATCCTTCTATGGCTACACCTTC,CASSPGTSFYGYTF,TRBJ1-2,TRBV7-9,14,.,.
TGTGCCAGCAGTGGCGGGACTAGCGGAGACAATGAGCAGTTCTTC,CASSGGTSGDNEQFF,TRBJ2-1,TRBV5-4,15,.,TRBD2
TGTGCCATCAGTGAGGCGGCTAGCGGGAGACGGGACGAGCAGTACTTC,CAISEAASGRRDEQYF,TRBJ2-7,TRBV10-3,16,.,TRBD2
TGCAGCGTTCCGGACTTATACTCCTACAATGAGCAGTTCTTC,CSVPDLYSYNEQFF,TRBJ2-1,TRBV29-1,14,.,.
TGCGCCAGCAGCCACGAACGCCGGGACAGGGACACTGAAGCTTTCTTT,CASSHERRDRDTEAFF,TRBJ1-1,TRBV4-3,16,.,TRBD1
TGTGCCATCAGTGGGGGAGGGCTCACAGATACGCAGTATTTT,CAISGGGLTDTQYF,TRBJ2-3,TRBV10-3,14,.,TRBD2
TGCAGTGCTAGAAGGGCGGGCCCAAGGGAGCCCCAGCATTTT,CSARRAGPREPQHF,TRBJ1-5,TRBV20-1,14,.,.
TGTGCCAGCAGCGGCTCGGTGGCCACTGAAGCTTTCTTT,CASSGSVATEAFF,TRBJ1-1,TRBV11-1,13,.,.
TGTGCCAGCAGTGAGAGAGGGCTGAACACTGAAGCTTTCTTT,CASSERGLNTEAFF,TRBJ1-1,TRBV2,14,few,.
TGTGCCAGCTCACCGGCGTCCCTTTACAATGAGCAGTTCTTC,CASSPASLYNEQFF,TRBJ2-1,TRBV18,14,few,.
TGTGCCAGCAGCTTGGGCGCAACGAGCTTTGATACGCAGTATTTT,CASSLGATSFDTQYF,TRBJ2-3,TRBV11-2,15,.,.
TGCAGTGCTCGCATAAGACAGGGTGGCACTGAAGCTTTCTTT,CSARIRQGGTEAFF,TRBJ1-1,TRBV20-1,14,few,TRBD1
TGCAGTGCTAGACAACCCTCGGGAGTGACCTACGAGCAGTACTTC,CSARQPSGVTYEQYF,TRBJ2-7,TRBV20-1,15,.,.
TGCAGTGCTAGAGGCCCAACGGGGGAAGAGACCCAGTACTTC,CSARGPTGEETQYF,TRBJ2-5,TRBV20-1,14,few,.
TGCGCCAGCAGCTCAACGGGAGCGGGGAGGGACGAGCAGTACTTC,CASSSTGAGRDEQYF,TRBJ2-7,TRBV5-1,15,.,TRBD2
TGTGCCACCAGTGATTCTGGGAATGGCTACACCTTC,CATSDSGNGYTF,TRBJ1-2,TRBV24-1,12,.,.
TGTGCCAGCAGCCCCCGTCCCGGGGGGACTTACAATGAGCAGTTCTTC,CASSPRPGGTYNEQFF,TRBJ2-1,TRBV4-2,16,.,TRBD2
TGTGCCAGCAGTTTATTCTCGGGGAGGGGGAATGAGCAGTTCTTC,CASSLFSGRGNEQFF,TRBJ2-1,TRBV28,15,few,.
TGTGCCAGCAGTGAAAGCCGGAGCGGGAGTTACTTC,CASSESRSGSYF,TRBJ2-7,TRBV6-2/TRBV6-3,12,.,TRBD2
TGCAGCGTTGAACGGGAGGGGGACACTGAAGCTTTCTTT,CSVEREGDTEAFF,TRBJ1-1,TRBV29-1,13,.,.
TGTGCCAGTAGTCCCCGGACTAGCGGGGGACAGACCCAGTACTTC,CASSPRTSGGQTQYF,TRBJ2-5,TRBV19,15,.,TRBD2
TGTGCCAGCAGCTGGACAGGGAGTGGCGAGCAGTACTTC,CASSWTGSGEQYF,TRBJ2-7,TRBV6-6,13,.,TRBD1
TGTGCCAGCAGCAAAATCGGGCCACGGGCTTGGGAGCAGTACTTC,CASSKIGPRAWEQYF,TRBJ2-7,TRBV21-1,15,.,.
TGTGCCAGCAGCAAACGACAGGGGAGGGGCTACAATGAGCAGTTCTTC,CASSKRQGRGYNEQFF,TRBJ2-1,TRBV7-2,16,few,.
TGCAGCGCCCCTGGACAGGGAGGGAACACTGAAGCTTTCTTT,CSAPGQGGNTEAFF,TRBJ1-1,TRBV29-1,14,once,TRBD1
TGTGCCAGCAGGAAAGGACAGGGGACAGAAGAGACCCAGTACTTC,CASRKGQGTEETQYF,TRBJ2-5,TRBV28,15,.,TRBD1